This T cell receptor beta chain is drawn from a study of T cells in tumors after PD-1 blockade. Here immunoSEQ multiplex PCR was the method, and the copy in TCRdb shows in-frame clones only, minus some. Of about 59,000 clones in the sample, around four fifths are singletons; the top ten hold roughly 12%. Material: PBMCs, obtained before anti-PD-1 treatment. This receptor was obtained from a human donor with basal cell carcinoma.

The CDR3, as DNA: TGTGCCAGTTTTTCGGGGGGTAACACCATATATTTT. Its protein product is CASFSGGNTIYF. The rearrangement joins TRBV6-5 to TRBJ1-3; a weak D match, TRBD1 (5 bases). The CDR3 runs 12 residues. The V end was cut by 9 bases, the J end by 7 bases, with 13 bases between. Germline V gene sequence: CDR1 MNHEY, CDR2 SVGAGI.